The 24 T cell receptor beta chains in this list originate from one sample, sequenced in a study of T cell responses to AZD1222 COVID-19 vaccine. Sequencing used immunoSEQ multiplex PCR; TCRdb keeps in-frame clones, though not all of them. The sample yields some 150,000 clones, more than 85% seen once. Material: peripheral blood, obtained 28 days after the second AZD1222 dose. These receptors all come from an adult who received the AZD1222 COVID-19 vaccine.

Note on this clone: An end of the junction does not agree with germline; a read error may underlie this. This chain uses TRBV3-1 (or the pseudogene TRBV3-2) with TRBJ1-6; TRBD1 matches 7 bases. Per the germline V gene, CDR1 is LGHDT and CDR2 is YNNKEL (reference sequence). CDR3 length: 15 amino acids. The CDR3 bases are TGTGTCAGCAGCCAAGGGGACAGAGATAATTCACCCCTCCACTTT. Encoded protein: CVSSQGDRDNSPLHF.

The V call is TRBV28, the J call TRBJ2-4; 8 bases map to TRBD2. The germline CDR1 and CDR2 sequences are MDHEN and SYDVKM. V was clipped by 5 bases and J by 6 bases; unmatched bases: 6. This CDR3 spans 14 amino acids. This chain's CDR3 is CASSATGTRNIQYF. Written as DNA, the CDR3 is TGTGCCAGCAGTGCCACCGGGACTAGAAACATTCAGTACTTC.

This clone was observed once. The chain recombines TRBV7-9 with TRBJ1-1; D not resolved. CDR3 length: 13 amino acids. V dropped 2 bases and J dropped 3 bases, with 7 bases sitting between them. Germline CDR1 reads SEHNR; CDR2 reads FQNEAQ (reference sequence). The CDR3: CASSLPPDTEAFF. Written as DNA, the CDR3 is TGTGCCAGCAGCTTACCTCCGGACACTGAAGCTTTCTTT.

J is TRBJ2-7 and V is TRBV14, with D unresolved. The CDR3 runs to 13 residues. Deletions cut 3 bases from V and 2 bases from J, with 8 bases between. Germline CDR1 reads SGHDN; CDR2 reads FVKESK. The CDR3: CASSQVVTYEQYF. In nucleotides, the CDR3 is TGTGCCAGCAGCCAGGTAGTTACCTACGAGCAGTACTTC.

The CDR3 DNA is TGTGCCACCAGCAGAGATCTGACTAGCGGGAGTACTTACAATGAGCAGTTCTTC. As protein: CATSRDLTSGSTYNEQFF. This chain joins TRBV15 and TRBJ2-1; TRBD2 matches 12 bases. Trimming at V came to 0 bases and at J to 4 bases, leaving 7 bases not matched to a gene. Germline lookup yields CDR1 LNHNV and CDR2 YYDKDF (reference sequence). This CDR3 has 18 residues.

The chain carries TRBV24-1 and TRBJ2-2; 11 bases fit TRBD2. This CDR3 contains 17 residues. The germline V gene has CDR1 KGHDR and CDR2 SFDVKD. J gave up 0 bases and V 3 bases, and 2 bases lay outside the gene matches. The CDR3 protein is CATSDPSGRPNTGELFF. In nucleotides, the CDR3 is TGTGCCACCAGTGATCCTAGCGGGAGGCCGAACACCGGGGAGCTGTTTTTT.

The rearrangement uses TRBV9 and TRBJ1-2; a weak D match, TRBD1 (5 bases). The CDR3 has 13 residues. V was pared by 3 bases and J by 4 bases, with 10 bases between. Germline assignment: CDR1 SGDLS and CDR2 YYNGEE. In DNA, the CDR3 is TGTGCCAGCAGCGGGGGGGGACCCTATGGCTACACCTTC. Protein product: CASSGGGPYGYTF.

The rearrangement uses TRBV5-4 and TRBJ2-7; the D gene is possibly TRBD1 (6 bases). Germline loops: CDR1 SGHNT, CDR2 YYREEE (reference sequence). The CDR3 has 13 residues. V was pared by 3 bases and J by 3 bases, with 10 bases between. The CDR3 DNA sequence: TGTGCCAGCAGCTCTCGGGACAACTACGAGCAGTACTTC. Its translation: CASSSRDNYEQYF.

The gene calls are TRBV28 and TRBJ1-1; possible D gene TRBD1, 5 bases. Germline loops: CDR1 MDHEN, CDR2 SYDVKM. The CDR3 totals 14 residues. V gave up 7 bases and J gave up 10 bases, with 22 bases separating them. CDR3 coding DNA: TGTGCCAGCATTCACCGGGACGGTCCCATTTCAGCTTTCTTT. Its translation is CASIHRDGPISAFF.

The chain couples TRBV27 to TRBJ1-2, with 9 positions matching TRBD1. Germline V gene lookup returns CDR1 MNHEY and CDR2 SMNVEV (reference sequence). This CDR3 has 16 amino acids. Unmatched junction bases numbered 15, after V lost 6 bases and J lost 7 bases. CDR3 DNA sequence: TGTGCCAGCAGACTAACCTCGGGACAGGGAAGGGGTGGCTACACCTTC. Protein sequence: CASRLTSGQGRGGYTF.

The V call is TRBV28, the J call TRBJ2-7, with D uncertain. The CDR3 has 13 residues. Trimming took 3 bases from V and 2 from J, leaving 8 bases between them. Germline CDR1 reads MDHEN; CDR2 reads SYDVKM. The CDR3 sequence: CASSFLSAYEQYF. DNA for the CDR3: TGTGCCAGCAGTTTTTTGTCTGCCTACGAGCAGTACTTC.

V usage is TRBV28 and J usage is TRBJ2-7; D may be TRBD1 (7 bases). V lost 5 bases and J lost 4, with 21 bases in between. CDR3 length: 16 residues. The germline V gene encodes CDR1 MDHEN and CDR2 SYDVKM. CDR3: CASSPLPPAGGYEQYF. The DNA for the CDR3 is TGTGCCAGCAGTCCCTTACCCCCGGCAGGGGGGTACGAGCAGTACTTC.

The CDR3 loop reads CATTRGASYEQYF. CDR3 nucleotides: TGTGCCACGACTCGGGGCGCTTCCTACGAGCAGTACTTC. The V gene is TRBV28, the J gene TRBJ2-7, with D perhaps TRBD1 or TRBD2 (5 bases each). This CDR3 has 13 residues. Trimming pared 10 bases from V and 1 base from J, leaving 14 bases between. The germline V gene has CDR1 MDHEN and CDR2 SYDVKM.

The chain has TRBV24-1 and TRBJ2-3; 8 positions agree with TRBD1. The V segment lost 2 bases and the J segment 4 bases; nucleotides outside the gene matches: 4. The CDR3 sequence is 15 residues long. From germline, CDR1 is KGHDR and CDR2 SFDVKD. This chain's CDR3 is CATSDWTGTPDTQYF. DNA of the CDR3: TGTGCCACCAGTGATTGGACAGGGACCCCAGATACGCAGTATTTT.

The V gene is TRBV18, the J gene TRBJ1-1; D gene uncertain. The V gene lost 2 bases and the J gene lost 0 bases, with 13 bases spanning the gap. Germline-derived CDR1 and CDR2 are KGHSH and LQKENI. The CDR3 is 16 amino acids. CDR3 sequence (DNA): TGTGCCAGCTCACCAGGGTCAGCTAGCATGAACACTGAAGCTTTCTTT. It codes for CASSPGSASMNTEAFF.

The chain combines TRBV24-1 with TRBJ1-4, with a weak D call TRBD1 (6 bases). This CDR3 region has 13 residues. The germline CDR1 and CDR2 sequences are KGHDR and SFDVKD. The germline V and J ends were trimmed by 3 bases and 11 bases, with 12 bases remaining between them. CDR3 amino acids: CATSDHDRRKLFF. CDR3 DNA sequence: TGTGCCACCAGTGATCATGACAGGAGGAAACTGTTTTTT.

The genes are TRBV29-1 and TRBJ2-7, with D maybe TRBD1 (5 bases). The CDR3 totals 12 residues. Germline values: CDR1 SQVTM, CDR2 ANQGSEA. The germline V and J ends were trimmed by 7 bases and 0 bases, with 10 bases remaining between them. The CDR3 loop reads CSAQTVSYEQYF. CDR3 DNA sequence: TGCAGCGCCCAGACAGTCTCCTACGAGCAGTACTTC.

The chain joins TRBV30 to TRBJ1-5; 8 nucleotides align to TRBD1. The CDR3 has 14 residues. From germline, CDR1 is GTSNPN and CDR2 SVGIG (reference sequence). V gave up 1 base and J gave up 2 bases; unmatched junction bases: 1. CDR3: CAWSDRGGNQPQHF. CDR3 in DNA: TGTGCCTGGAGTGACAGGGGGGGCAATCAGCCCCAGCATTTT.

This chain uses TRBV5-1 with TRBJ1-1, with 8 bases matching TRBD1. The CDR3 totals 15 residues. Trimming cost V 4 bases and J 5 bases; bases outside gene matches: 10. Germline V gene sequence: CDR1 SGHRS, CDR2 YFSETQ. CDR3 DNA sequence: TGCGCCAGCAGCCCGATGGGACAGGCAACGACTGAAGCTTTCTTT. It specifies CASSPMGQATTEAFF.

The chain joins TRBV6-2 or TRBV6-3 to TRBJ2-5; D not certain. Germline-derived CDR1 and CDR2 are MNHEY and SVGEGT. CDR3 size: 11 residues. Trimming shortened V by 2 bases and J by 5 bases, and 3 bases separated the two germline ends. CDR3 protein: CASSYLETQYF. As DNA, the CDR3 is TGTGCCAGCAGTTACCTGGAGACCCAGTACTTC.

The chain uses TRBV19 and TRBJ2-7; 10 bases agree with TRBD2. Germline trimming cut 3 bases from V and 1 base from J; bases unmatched to any gene: 3. CDR3 length: 15 amino acids. From germline, CDR1 is LNHDA and CDR2 SQIVND (reference sequence). CDR3 in amino acids: CASSMGAGGSYEQYF. In DNA, the CDR3 is TGTGCCAGTAGTATGGGAGCGGGAGGGTCCTACGAGCAGTACTTC.

This chain links TRBV25-1 with TRBJ2-1, with D perhaps matching TRBD1 (6 bases). Germline V gives CDR1 MGHDK, CDR2 SYGVNS. The germline V and J ends were trimmed by 9 bases and 2 bases, with 23 bases remaining between them. This CDR3 has 17 amino acids. Written as DNA, the CDR3 is TGTGCCAGTTCGGGACAACTGACCAGGGCCGCCTACAATGAGCAGTTCTTC. It translates to CASSGQLTRAAYNEQFF.

This chain connects TRBV5-1 to TRBJ2-4, with 8 bases lining up with TRBD1. J lost 0 bases, V lost 1 base, and 6 bases had no gene match. There are 17 residues in the CDR3. CDR1 and CDR2 (germline): SGHRS, YFSETQ. The DNA for the CDR3 is TGCGCCAGCAGCTTGACCAGGGGGCGCAAAGCCAAAAACATTCAGTACTTC. It translates to CASSLTRGRKAKNIQYF.

The chain joins TRBV12-3 or TRBV12-4 to TRBJ1-3; D not certain. CDR3 length: 13 amino acids. V lost 3 bases to trimming and J lost 2 bases, with 5 bases between them. CDR3 loop: CASSFITGNTIYF. CDR3 coding DNA: TGTGCCAGCAGTTTTATCACTGGAAACACCATATATTTT.